This is a list of T cell receptor beta chains from one sample in a study of shared clonotypes between healthy human individuals. Assay: immunoSEQ multiplex PCR; the TCRdb copy retains only in-frame clones and omits some. The table records about 2.2 million clones, around 95% of them present only once. The sample consisted of naive CD8+ T cells from PBMCs. The origin of the receptors is a young man in good health. Some clones in this sample may be carry-over from other donors' samples. CDR3s include the opening cysteine and the closing phenylalanine or tryptophan. Fields, in order: J gene, clone size, V gene, D gene, CDR3 protein. A D gene is named only where the DNA matches it firmly. Clone sizes are given selectively: once, few, many, or a class where the clone is expanded.

j_call: TRBJ1-5; clone_size: -; v_call: TRBV28; d_call: -; cdr3_aa: CASSPPRGSNQPQHF
j_call: TRBJ1-3; clone_size: -; v_call: TRBV5-6; d_call: -; cdr3_aa: CASSSGPGPRGTIYF
j_call: TRBJ1-1; clone_size: -; v_call: TRBV19; d_call: -; cdr3_aa: CASIGPGGAFF
j_call: TRBJ2-7; clone_size: -; v_call: TRBV28; d_call: TRBD1; cdr3_aa: CASSFRDSTYEQYF
j_call: TRBJ2-7; clone_size: -; v_call: TRBV7-2; d_call: -; cdr3_aa: CASSSFGSSAYEQYF
j_call: TRBJ1-5; clone_size: -; v_call: TRBV27; d_call: TRBD1; cdr3_aa: CASRMGTGGGNQPQHF
j_call: TRBJ2-1; clone_size: -; v_call: TRBV5-1; d_call: TRBD1; cdr3_aa: CASSLTGTGVDEQFF
j_call: TRBJ2-3; clone_size: -; v_call: TRBV2; d_call: -; cdr3_aa: CASSLPGSQYF
j_call: TRBJ2-6; clone_size: -; v_call: TRBV9; d_call: TRBD1; cdr3_aa: CASSVRDRSSGANVLTF
j_call: TRBJ1-1; clone_size: -; v_call: TRBV29-1; d_call: -; cdr3_aa: CSVDLGLGTEAFF
j_call: TRBJ2-5; clone_size: -; v_call: TRBV10-3; d_call: -; cdr3_aa: CAISDRQDQETQYF
j_call: TRBJ2-7; clone_size: -; v_call: TRBV11-2; d_call: -; cdr3_aa: CASSLSRYEQYF
j_call: TRBJ2-7; clone_size: -; v_call: TRBV25-1; d_call: -; cdr3_aa: CASSERGGLYEQYF
j_call: -; clone_size: -; v_call: TRBV5-1; d_call: -; cdr3_aa: CASSLSTTPYEQYF
j_call: TRBJ1-2; clone_size: -; v_call: TRBV9; d_call: TRBD1; cdr3_aa: CASSVDPIQGERGYGYGYTF
j_call: TRBJ1-4; clone_size: -; v_call: TRBV27; d_call: -; cdr3_aa: CASKEAKMREKLFF
j_call: TRBJ2-3; clone_size: -; v_call: TRBV29-1; d_call: TRBD1; cdr3_aa: CSALPTGGMGDTQYF
j_call: TRBJ1-1; clone_size: -; v_call: TRBV29-1; d_call: -; cdr3_aa: CSVRANTEAFF
j_call: TRBJ2-7; clone_size: -; v_call: TRBV9; d_call: TRBD1; cdr3_aa: CASSADPRQGKKYEQYF
j_call: TRBJ2-6; clone_size: -; v_call: TRBV4-2; d_call: -; cdr3_aa: CASSQEGEGRANVLTF
j_call: TRBJ2-1; clone_size: -; v_call: TRBV9; d_call: TRBD2; cdr3_aa: CASSSIAGESLDEQFF
j_call: TRBJ2-7; clone_size: -; v_call: TRBV6-5; d_call: -; cdr3_aa: CASRIGSGSYEQYF
j_call: TRBJ2-7; clone_size: -; v_call: TRBV5-4; d_call: TRBD1; cdr3_aa: CASSGPGQGYHEQYF
j_call: TRBJ2-5; clone_size: once; v_call: TRBV5-6; d_call: TRBD2; cdr3_aa: CASSLTSGTETQYF
j_call: TRBJ1-2; clone_size: -; v_call: TRBV7-9; d_call: -; cdr3_aa: CASSSRGQTPYGYTF
j_call: TRBJ2-1; clone_size: -; v_call: TRBV2; d_call: -; cdr3_aa: CASSDQTGRNEQFF
j_call: TRBJ2-2; clone_size: -; v_call: TRBV2; d_call: -; cdr3_aa: CASRTSTGELFF
j_call: TRBJ2-1; clone_size: -; v_call: TRBV7-6; d_call: -; cdr3_aa: CASSSYQGEGRNEQFF
j_call: TRBJ2-7; clone_size: -; v_call: TRBV5-1; d_call: -; cdr3_aa: CASSLAPGAHQGYEQYF
j_call: TRBJ2-7; clone_size: -; v_call: TRBV5-1; d_call: TRBD1; cdr3_aa: CASRLDPGQPYEQYF
j_call: TRBJ2-7; clone_size: -; v_call: TRBV11-2; d_call: -; cdr3_aa: CASSFYPPGLGGRDYEQYF
j_call: TRBJ2-1; clone_size: -; v_call: TRBV9; d_call: TRBD2; cdr3_aa: CASSDGLAPYNEQFF
j_call: TRBJ1-2; clone_size: -; v_call: TRBV12-5; d_call: -; cdr3_aa: CASGLDPYGYTF
j_call: TRBJ2-3; clone_size: -; v_call: TRBV11-2; d_call: -; cdr3_aa: CASSFRGARYPDTQYF
j_call: TRBJ2-7; clone_size: -; v_call: TRBV28; d_call: TRBD1; cdr3_aa: CASSFLQGTYEQYF
j_call: TRBJ2-7; clone_size: -; v_call: TRBV6-1; d_call: -; cdr3_aa: CASTPLGSYEQYF
j_call: TRBJ2-3; clone_size: -; v_call: TRBV5-1; d_call: -; cdr3_aa: CARDSSRAKGYTQYF
j_call: TRBJ2-3; clone_size: -; v_call: TRBV5-6; d_call: -; cdr3_aa: CASSPLEGDTQYF
j_call: TRBJ1-1; clone_size: once; v_call: TRBV7-2; d_call: TRBD1; cdr3_aa: CASSLVGRGLPEAFF
j_call: TRBJ1-6; clone_size: -; v_call: TRBV28; d_call: TRBD1; cdr3_aa: CASSLMTGYSPLHF
j_call: TRBJ1-1; clone_size: -; v_call: TRBV11-3; d_call: -; cdr3_aa: CASSVSLGRPAFF
j_call: TRBJ1-5; clone_size: -; v_call: TRBV28; d_call: -; cdr3_aa: CASSPLAEYSNQPQHF
j_call: TRBJ1-4; clone_size: -; v_call: TRBV15; d_call: -; cdr3_aa: CATSRDLEGLNEKLFF
j_call: TRBJ1-2; clone_size: -; v_call: TRBV9; d_call: -; cdr3_aa: CASSTSAGRVYGYTF
j_call: TRBJ1-2; clone_size: -; v_call: TRBV19; d_call: -; cdr3_aa: CASSGDGYTF
j_call: TRBJ2-7; clone_size: few; v_call: TRBV28; d_call: TRBD2; cdr3_aa: CASSFGTSGYEQYF
j_call: TRBJ2-7; clone_size: -; v_call: TRBV5-5; d_call: TRBD2; cdr3_aa: CASSLFREVSYEQYF
j_call: TRBJ2-2; clone_size: -; v_call: TRBV7-9; d_call: -; cdr3_aa: CASSFPEESRGTGELFF
j_call: TRBJ2-7; clone_size: -; v_call: TRBV9; d_call: -; cdr3_aa: CASSGPGSPQQYF
j_call: TRBJ2-7; clone_size: -; v_call: TRBV4-3; d_call: TRBD2; cdr3_aa: CASSRGTSGAEEQYF
j_call: TRBJ2-5; clone_size: -; v_call: TRBV18; d_call: TRBD2; cdr3_aa: CASSPALAGVAETQYF
j_call: TRBJ1-1; clone_size: -; v_call: TRBV5-6; d_call: -; cdr3_aa: CASSLVSASEAFF
j_call: TRBJ2-3; clone_size: -; v_call: TRBV4-3; d_call: TRBD1; cdr3_aa: CASSHDRGDTQYF
j_call: TRBJ1-1; clone_size: -; v_call: TRBV2; d_call: -; cdr3_aa: CASSPGPRNTEAFF
j_call: TRBJ2-7; clone_size: once; v_call: TRBV2; d_call: -; cdr3_aa: CASSEAGRSYEQYF
j_call: TRBJ2-1; clone_size: -; v_call: TRBV27; d_call: -; cdr3_aa: CASSTRDSLYEQFF
j_call: TRBJ1-2; clone_size: -; v_call: TRBV19; d_call: -; cdr3_aa: CASWGTPFFGYTF
j_call: TRBJ2-4; clone_size: -; v_call: TRBV7-9; d_call: TRBD2; cdr3_aa: CASSYPSSGLAKNIQYF
j_call: TRBJ1-2; clone_size: -; v_call: TRBV9; d_call: TRBD1; cdr3_aa: CASSGLRDRGTFYGYTF
j_call: TRBJ1-2; clone_size: once; v_call: TRBV29-1; d_call: -; cdr3_aa: CSVAESGLVYGYTF